These T cell receptor beta chains were read from a single sample in a study of T cell responses to AZD1222 COVID-19 vaccine. Libraries were prepared by immunoSEQ multiplex PCR; TCRdb keeps only in-frame clonotypes and omits some of them. In the table there are under 70,000 clones, over 70% of which are singletons. The sequencing used peripheral blood, collected 28 days after the second AZD1222 dose. The receptor set was obtained from an adult who received the AZD1222 COVID-19 vaccine. Both conserved end residues are part of each CDR3. A D gene is named only where the DNA matches it firmly. Rows give clone size only sometimes, using once, few, many, or a class for an expanded clone.

CASSLDLTYEQYF	TGTGCCAGCAGCTTAGACTTAACCTACGAGCAGTACTTC	.	.	TRBV7-2	TRBJ2-7
CASSYPSNTGELFF	TGTGCCAGCAGTTACCCCTCGAACACCGGGGAGCTGTTTTTT	.	.	TRBV6-2/TRBV6-3	TRBJ2-2
CASSNSGRDPYEQYF	TGTGCCAGCAGCAATAGCGGGAGAGACCCCTACGAGCAGTACTTC	TRBD2	.	TRBV28	TRBJ2-7
CASSADISEQYF	TGTGCCAGCAGTGCCGACATCTCCGAGCAGTACTTC	.	.	TRBV6-6	TRBJ2-7
CASRGDSAMTEAFF	TGTGCCAGCAGGGGGGACTCCGCGATGACTGAAGCTTTCTTT	.	.	TRBV2	TRBJ1-1
CASSHLSWGGKGTGELFF	TGTGCCAGCAGCCACCTGAGTTGGGGTGGCAAGGGCACCGGGGAGCTGTTTTTT	.	.	TRBV14	TRBJ2-2
CASRGGSGNEKLFF	TGTGCCAGCAGAGGGGGCAGTGGTAATGAAAAACTGTTTTTT	TRBD1	.	TRBV27	TRBJ1-4
CASSPRGKDEKLFF	TGTGCCAGCTCACCAAGGGGGAAGGATGAAAAACTGTTTTTT	.	.	TRBV18	TRBJ1-4
CASRGGQGYDGYTF	TGTGCCAGCAGGGGGGGACAGGGGTATGATGGCTACACCTTC	TRBD1	.	TRBV6-5	TRBJ1-2
CASADRGRNQPQHF	TGTGCCAGCGCAGACAGGGGAAGAAATCAGCCCCAGCATTTT	TRBD1	.	TRBV13	TRBJ1-5
CASSIRGTSINTGELFF	TGTGCCAGTAGTATTCGAGGGACATCCATTAACACCGGGGAGCTGTTTTTT	.	.	TRBV19	TRBJ2-2
CASRLYSSAGWVTEAFF	TGTGCCAGCAGATTATATTCCTCGGCAGGATGGGTCACTGAAGCTTTCTTT	.	.	TRBV27	TRBJ1-1
CASTQWGGEKLFF	TGTGCCAGCACCCAATGGGGAGGTGAAAAACTGTTTTTT	.	.	TRBV25-1	TRBJ1-4
CASSLRVNYGYTF	TGTGCCAGCAGCTTGAGAGTCAACTATGGCTACACCTTC	.	few	TRBV5-8	TRBJ1-2
CASSQSGTMETQYF	TGCGCCAGCAGCCAATCCGGGACAATGGAGACCCAGTACTTC	.	.	TRBV4-1	TRBJ2-5
CASSRDSVLEAFF	TGTGCCAGCTCACGGGACAGTGTCCTCGAAGCTTTCTTT	TRBD1	.	TRBV18	TRBJ1-1
CASSLTSGSSQYF	TGTGCCAGCAGCTTAACCAGCGGGAGTTCGCAGTATTTT	TRBD2	.	TRBV7-3	TRBJ2-3
CASSLVRGTQETQYF	TGTGCCAGCAGCTTAGTTCGTGGGACCCAAGAGACCCAGTACTTC	.	.	TRBV11-2	TRBJ2-5
CASGRAGGRSYNEQFF	TGTGCCAGCGGCAGAGCGGGGGGCCGGTCCTACAATGAGCAGTTCTTC	TRBD2	.	TRBV28	TRBJ2-1
CASSRPLDRMSSYEQYF	TGTGCCAGCAGCCGCCCCCTGGACAGGATGAGCTCCTACGAGCAGTACTTC	TRBD1	.	TRBV6-2/TRBV6-3	TRBJ2-7
CASSQDRSTGGNYGYTF	TGTGCCAGCAGCCAAGATAGATCGACAGGGGGAAACTATGGCTACACCTTC	TRBD1	.	TRBV4-2	TRBJ1-2
CSGEGQLNTEAFF	TGCAGCGGGGAGGGACAACTGAACACTGAAGCTTTCTTT	.	.	TRBV29-1	TRBJ1-1
CSAGGTSASYEQYF	TGCAGCGCAGGGGGGACTAGCGCATCCTACGAGCAGTACTTC	TRBD2	.	TRBV29-1	TRBJ2-7